A selection of T cell receptor beta chains follows, all from one sample in a study of cytomegalovirus exposure and HLA in healthy donors. Generated by immunoSEQ multiplex PCR, the TCRdb table keeps only in-frame clones and is missing some. This repertoire shows 95,000 to 150,000 clones, approximately 78% found once; its top ten account for about 1.7%. The material sequenced was PBMCs. The receptor source for this set is a man aged 40-49 years in good health and CMV-seronegative. Each CDR3 is given with its conserved first and last residue. The D gene is left open where the match is weak. Rows may omit the clone size; those that give it use once, few, many or a size class.

J gene | D gene | clone size | V gene | CDR3 protein | CDR3 DNA
TRBJ2-7 | TRBD1 | NA | TRBV19 | CASSMGQYEQYF | TGTGCCAGTAGTATGGGACAGTACGAGCAGTACTTC
TRBJ1-5 | TRBD1 | few | TRBV19 | CASRGTGNQPQHF | TGTGCCAGTAGAGGGACAGGGAATCAGCCCCAGCATTTT
TRBJ2-2 | NA | NA | TRBV7-6 | CASSLGAGSGELFF | TGTGCCAGCAGCTTAGGGGCGGGGTCCGGGGAGCTGTTTTTT
TRBJ1-5 | NA | NA | TRBV5-1 | CASSLGDAVSNQPQHF | TGCGCCAGCAGCTTGGGCGACGCGGTCAGTAATCAGCCCCAGCATTTT
TRBJ2-7 | TRBD2 | NA | TRBV6-5 | CASSYYGGAYEQYF | TGTGCCAGCAGTTACTATGGGGGGGCCTACGAGCAGTACTTC
TRBJ1-1 | NA | NA | TRBV10-3 | CAISERGEDTEAFF | TGTGCCATCAGTGAGCGAGGGGAGGATACTGAAGCTTTCTTT
TRBJ2-7 | NA | NA | TRBV28 | CASSLSGRIYEQYF | TGTGCCAGCAGTTTATCAGGGAGGATCTACGAGCAGTACTTC
TRBJ2-1 | NA | NA | TRBV2 | CASSELQRNEQFF | TGTGCCAGCAGTGAACTTCAGCGCAATGAGCAGTTCTTC
TRBJ1-6 | NA | NA | TRBV5-1 | CASSFTSGRTGAPLHF | TGCGCCAGCAGCTTCACCTCCGGGAGGACCGGAGCACCCCTCCACTTT
TRBJ1-3 | NA | NA | TRBV16 | CASSQNWEGPSGNTIYF | TGTGCCAGCAGCCAAAATTGGGAGGGGCCGTCTGGAAACACCATATATTTT
TRBJ1-1 | NA | NA | TRBV4-3 | CASSQGGVNTEAFF | TGCGCCAGCAGCCAGGGAGGGGTGAACACTGAAGCTTTCTTT
TRBJ2-5 | NA | few | TRBV27 | CASSFRRQETQYF | TGTGCCAGCAGTTTCCGGCGGCAAGAGACCCAGTACTTC
TRBJ1-1 | NA | NA | TRBV19 | CASSPSPGGRTEAFF | TGTGCCAGTAGCCCGTCACCGGGGGGAAGGACTGAAGCTTTCTTT
TRBJ1-2 | TRBD1 | NA | TRBV6-5 | CASSYSAGQGYGYTF | TGTGCCAGCAGTTACTCGGCTGGACAGGGCTATGGCTACACCTTC
TRBJ2-7 | NA | NA | TRBV4-3 | CASSQSKGAEGRYEQYF | TGCGCCAGCAGTCAATCGAAAGGAGCGGAGGGGAGGTACGAGCAGTACTTC
TRBJ1-1 | TRBD1 | NA | TRBV6-5 | CASATQGGHTEAFF | TGTGCCAGCGCCACTCAGGGGGGACACACTGAAGCTTTCTTT
TRBJ2-1 | TRBD2 | NA | TRBV5-8 | CASSLFAGGLGNEQFF | TGTGCCAGCAGCTTGTTTGCGGGAGGCCTGGGGAATGAGCAGTTCTTC
TRBJ1-1 | TRBD1 | few | TRBV10-2 | CASSPTGEFTEAFF | TGCGCCAGCAGCCCGACAGGGGAGTTCACTGAAGCTTTCTTT
TRBJ1-5 | NA | NA | TRBV15 | CATSRAGSRNQPQHF | TGTGCCACCAGCAGAGCAGGGTCTCGCAATCAGCCCCAGCATTTT
TRBJ2-3 | TRBD1 | NA | TRBV19 | CASSMRGQGADTQYF | TGTGCCAGTAGTATGCGGGGACAGGGGGCAGATACGCAGTATTTT
TRBJ2-1 | NA | NA | TRBV9 | CASSVAAGVYNEQFF | TGTGCCAGCAGCGTAGCGGCAGGGGTGTACAATGAGCAGTTCTTC
TRBJ1-1 | NA | NA | TRBV5-1 | CASSGAGSVTEAFF | TGCGCCAGCAGCGGAGCAGGGTCTGTCACTGAAGCTTTCTTT
TRBJ2-7 | NA | NA | TRBV2 | CASSVGGAPNYEQYF | TGTGCCAGCAGTGTAGGAGGGGCCCCAAACTACGAGCAGTACTTC
TRBJ1-3 | NA | once | TRBV4-3 | CASSQLTGGTGNTIYF | TGCGCCAGCAGCCAGCTTACCGGGGGGACTGGAAACACCATATATTTT
TRBJ2-7 | TRBD2 | NA | TRBV19 | CASSMRSSGRAPYEQYF | TGTGCCAGTAGTATGCGGTCTAGCGGGAGGGCCCCATACGAGCAGTACTTC
TRBJ2-7 | NA | once | TRBV4-3 | CASSQAYNRASQSYEQYF | TGCGCCAGCAGCCAAGCGTACAACAGGGCCTCTCAGTCCTACGAGCAGTACTTC
TRBJ2-7 | NA | NA | TRBV7-6 | CASSLEVTTYEQYF | TGTGCCAGCAGCTTAGAAGTAACCACCTACGAGCAGTACTTC
TRBJ2-3 | TRBD2 | NA | TRBV6-5 | CASRYSGRTDTQYF | TGTGCCAGCAGATATAGCGGGAGAACAGATACGCAGTATTTT
TRBJ1-2 | TRBD1 | NA | TRBV5-4 | CASSRDSSNYGYTF | TGTGCCAGCAGTCGGGACAGTTCTAACTATGGCTACACCTTC
TRBJ2-7 | TRBD2 | few | TRBV30 | CAWGWTSGEQYF | TGTGCCTGGGGCTGGACTAGCGGCGAGCAGTACTTC
TRBJ1-4 | NA | few | TRBV5-5 | CASSLDREGKLFF | TGTGCCAGCAGCTTGGACAGGGAGGGAAAACTGTTTTTT
TRBJ1-4 | TRBD1 | NA | TRBV7-9 | CASSLDRERYEKLFF | TGTGCCAGCAGCCTCGACAGGGAGCGATACGAAAAACTGTTTTTT